Detailed here is one T cell receptor beta chain. This sample was included in a study of early T cells in non-severe SARS-CoV-2 infection. Individual cDNA molecules carried attached unique molecular identifiers. TCRdb processed the 5' RACE reads anew with MiXCR; each CDR3 protein has one entry. Among about 67,000 distinct CDR3 sequences listed, 11% were seen once. The CDR3 covers 15 residues. Germline CDR1 is LGHDT and CDR2 is YNNKEL (reference sequence). Trimming cost V 0 bases and J 4 bases, with 12 bases left between them. The rearrangement uses TRBV3-1 and TRBJ1-2; D unclear. The receptor was derived from an adult who was a healthcare worker with PCR-confirmed SARS-CoV-2 infection or an uninfected control (not recorded which). Sequenced input: whole blood. The CDR3 is CASSQDSGLIYGYTF. The CDR3 DNA sequence: TGTGCCAGCAGCCAAGATTCGGGCCTCATCTATGGCTACACCTTC.